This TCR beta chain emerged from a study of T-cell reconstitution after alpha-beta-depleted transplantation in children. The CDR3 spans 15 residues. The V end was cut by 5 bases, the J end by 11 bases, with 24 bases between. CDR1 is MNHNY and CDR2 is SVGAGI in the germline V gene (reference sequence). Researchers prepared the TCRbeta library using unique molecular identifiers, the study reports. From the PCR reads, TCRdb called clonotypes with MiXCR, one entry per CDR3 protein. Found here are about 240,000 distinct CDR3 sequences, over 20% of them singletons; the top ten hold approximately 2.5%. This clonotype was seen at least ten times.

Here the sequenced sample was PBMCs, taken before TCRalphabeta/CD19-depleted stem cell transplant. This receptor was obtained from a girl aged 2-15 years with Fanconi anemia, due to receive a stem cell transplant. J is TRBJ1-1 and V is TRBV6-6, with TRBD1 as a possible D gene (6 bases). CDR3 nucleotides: TGTGCCAGCAGTCCAACAGGGAAGTTTGTTTTCGGGGCTTTCTTT. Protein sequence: CASSPTGKFVFGAFF.